This T cell receptor beta chain was retrieved from a study of blood T cell repertoires in COVID-19. In the authors' methods: Amplified reference gene primers provided the basis for estimating nucleated cell counts. Profiling relied on immunoSEQ multiplex PCR, and the TCRdb table lists in-frame clones only, not all of them. The V and J calls and clone size come from that table; D and trimming were worked out from the DNA. The table includes a few hundred thousand clones, 87% detected once. Germline-derived CDR1 and CDR2 are LNHDA and SQIVND (reference sequence). The CDR3 is 16 residues long. The V segment lost 7 bases and the J segment 4 bases; nucleotides outside the gene matches: 13.

The sequence came from a woman aged 45-65 years who had recovered from COVID-19. Sequencing input: PBMCs or T cells enriched from blood (not recorded which). The rearrangement uses TRBV19 and TRBJ1-1; TRBD1 matches 9 bases. The CDR3 sequence is CASIRLLTGGATEAFF. The CDR3 DNA reads as TGTGCCAGTATACGGCTCCTGACAGGGGGGGCCACTGAAGCTTTCTTT. Variable domain in full (rest from reference TRBV19 and TRBJ1-1): DGGITQSPKYLFRKEGQNVTLSCEQNLNHDAMYWYRQDPGQGLRLIYYSQIVNDFQKGDIAEGYSVSREKKESFPLTVTSAQKNPTAFYLCASIRLLTGGATEAFFGQGTRLTVV.